This TCR beta chain was identified in a study of blood T cell repertoires in COVID-19. Assignment of participants to cohorts was predicated upon participant-reported clinical history. Method: immunoSEQ multiplex PCR; TCRdb's copy keeps in-frame clones and lacks some. The table shows approximately 170,000 clones, with about 80% occurring only once. This CDR3 contains 16 residues. V lost 2 bases and J lost 1, with 12 bases in between. Germline CDR1 reads SGHAT; CDR2 reads FQDESV (reference sequence). The sequence came from a woman between 65 and 79 years old in a cohort exposed to, infected with or recovered from COVID-19 (not recorded which). The chain has TRBV11-1 and TRBJ2-1; D unclear. The sample comprised PBMCs or T cells enriched from blood (not recorded which). CDR3 coding DNA: TGTGCCAGCAGCTTACAAGGCGGATGGTCCTACAATGAGCAGTTCTTC. The encoded protein is CASSLQGGWSYNEQFF. Full variable domain (outside the CDR3, taken from reference TRBV11-1 and TRBJ2-1): EAEVAQSPRYKITEKSQAVAFWCDPISGHATLYWYRQILGQGPELLVQFQDESVVDDSQLPKDRFSAERLKGVDSTLKIQPAELGDSAMYLCASSLQGGWSYNEQFFGPGTRLTVL.